What follows are 15 T cell receptor beta chains derived from one specimen sequenced in a study of human T cells and chemical hapten exposure. Using its own MiXCR run on the RACE reads, TCRdb lists one record per CDR3 protein. The sample lists under 200,000 distinct CDR3 sequences, more than 25% occurring once. This sample's time point: pre-sensitization, week 0. Treatment: therapeutic diphenylcyclopropenone sensitization with weekly scalp DPC. The input for sequencing was whole blood, taken in connection with sensitization to the hapten diphenylcyclopropenone (DPC). Receptors originate from a woman aged 25 to 39 with alopecia areata. Some clones in this sample may be carry-over from other donors' samples.

The genes are TRBV29-1 and TRBJ2-5; D call uncertain. There are 11 residues in the CDR3. Germline CDR1 reads SQVTM; CDR2 reads ANQGSEA. In nucleotides, the CDR3 is TGCAGTGAAACGGCAGAAGAGACCCAGTACTTC. Translation: CSETAEETQYF.

This clonotype was recorded once. The chain uses TRBV6-5 and TRBJ1-4; a possible D gene is TRBD1 (6 bases). The CDR3 runs 14 residues. Germline loops: CDR1 MNHEY, CDR2 SVGAGI. Deletions cut 4 bases from V and 4 bases from J, with 10 bases between. This CDR3 is CASSSGQYNEKLFF. In nucleotides, the CDR3 is TGTGCCAGCAGTTCCGGACAGTATAATGAAAAACTGTTTTTT.

In its sample, this clonotype was seen a few times. The chain joins TRBV7-2 to TRBJ2-5; D remains ambiguous. Per the germline V gene, CDR1 is SGHTA and CDR2 is FQGNSA. Between the trimmed V and J ends, which lost 6 bases and 2 bases, there was a span of 7 bases. The CDR3 loop spans 12 amino acids. CDR3 residues: CASRPPQETQYF. Written as DNA, the CDR3 is TGTGCCAGCAGACCCCCTCAAGAGACCCAGTACTTC.

The table lists this clonotype with a few counts. The chain recombines TRBV4-1 with TRBJ2-1; D is undetermined. From germline, CDR1 is MGHRA and CDR2 YSYEKL. The CDR3 totals 14 residues. Trimming took 4 bases from V and 8 from J, leaving 15 bases between them. CDR3 loop: CASSPQVRRDEQFF. In DNA, the CDR3 is TGCGCCAGCAGCCCCCAGGTCCGAAGGGATGAGCAGTTCTTC.

This clonotype has just a few counts. The chain uses TRBV28 and TRBJ2-2, with a weak D call TRBD2 (6 bases). V was clipped by 8 bases and J by 3 bases, with 13 bases between them. Germline V gene sequence: CDR1 MDHEN, CDR2 SYDVKM. The CDR3 covers 14 residues. The CDR3 DNA follows: TGTGCCAGCGCTGTGCGGGGATACACCGGGGAGCTGTTTTTT. It specifies CASAVRGYTGELFF.

This clonotype was seen a few times. The rearrangement uses TRBV29-1 and TRBJ2-5, with D tentatively TRBD1 (6 bases). V lost 4 bases and J 4 bases, leaving 7 bases between the germline ends. The germline gives CDR1 SQVTM, CDR2 ANQGSEA. There are 11 residues in the CDR3. CDR3 nucleotide sequence: TGCAGCGTTGGGGGGCTAGAGACCCAGTACTTC. As protein: CSVGGLETQYF.

The chain has TRBV7-3 and TRBJ2-6, with no clear D. Germline V lookup: CDR1 SGHTA, CDR2 FQGTGA. CDR3 length: 16 residues. V gave up 5 bases and J gave up 0 bases, with 11 bases separating them. CDR3 residues: CASSPGRISGANVLTF. CDR3 nucleotide sequence: TGTGCCAGCAGCCCCGGACGGATCTCTGGGGCCAACGTCCTGACTTTC.

Only a few counts were recorded for this clonotype. The J gene is TRBJ2-3, the V gene TRBV9; D gene ambiguous. V was clipped by 4 bases and J by 0 bases, with 9 bases between them. This CDR3 spans 14 amino acids. Germline CDR1 reads SGDLS; CDR2 reads YYNGEE. CDR3 sequence: CASSPWSSTDTQYF. In DNA, the CDR3 is TGTGCCAGCAGCCCCTGGAGTAGCACAGATACGCAGTATTTT. Based on the CDR3 plus reference TRBV9 and TRBJ2-3, the full variable domain is DSGVTQTPKHLITATGQRVTLRCSPRSGDLSVYWYQQSLDQGLQFLIQYYNGEERAKGNILERFSAQQFPDLHSELNLSSLELGDSALYFCASSPWSSTDTQYFGPGTRLTVL.

The CDR3: CASRRDSASYNEQFF. CDR3 bases: TGTGCCAGCAGAAGGGACTCTGCCTCCTACAATGAGCAGTTCTTC. The chain links TRBV2 to TRBJ2-1, with D possibly TRBD2 on 6 matching bases. This CDR3 has 15 residues. The germline V and J ends were trimmed by 6 bases and 0 bases, with 12 bases remaining between them. The germline gives CDR1 SNHLY, CDR2 FYNNEI.

The chain has TRBV28 and TRBJ1-4, with a possible D match to TRBD1 (5 bases). CDR1 is MDHEN, CDR2 SYDVKM, per germline. This CDR3 has 16 residues. With 6 bases removed from V and 8 bases from J, the gap between germline ends came to 22 bases. CDR3 loop: CASSPLSTGTGEKLFF. CDR3 DNA sequence: TGTGCCAGCAGCCCGCTCTCCACGGGGACCGGGGAAAAACTGTTTTTT.

This rearrangement joins TRBV7-9 to TRBJ2-2; D gene unclear. Germline V gene sequence: CDR1 SEHNR, CDR2 FQNEAQ (reference sequence). The CDR3 has 10 residues. V was shortened by 8 bases and J by 6 bases, with 4 bases between the two germline ends. In nucleotides, the CDR3 is TGTGCCAGCGGTTCCGGGGAGCTGTTTTTT. Amino acid sequence: CASGSGELFF.

DNA of the CDR3: TGTGCCAGTAGTATACTGGGAGGGGCCTACAATGAGCAGTTCTTC. This encodes CASSILGGAYNEQFF. The chain has TRBV19 and TRBJ2-1, with 7 positions matching TRBD2. The CDR3 extends over 15 amino acids. V trimming: 2 bases; J trimming: 2 bases; junction bases outside the gene matches: 3. Germline V lookup: CDR1 LNHDA, CDR2 SQIVND (reference sequence).

This clonotype was counted only a few times. The rearrangement links TRBV29-1 to TRBJ2-5; TRBD1 matches at 7 bases. Germline CDR1 reads SQVTM; CDR2 reads ANQGSEA. CDR3 length equals 11 residues. V lost 5 bases to trimming and J lost 5 bases; unmatched junction nucleotides: 2. The chain's CDR3 is CSVNRGETQYF. The CDR3 region has the DNA TGCAGCGTTAACAGGGGCGAGACCCAGTACTTC.

The chain combines TRBV7-2 with TRBJ2-7; TRBD2 agrees at 8 bases. CDR3 length: 13 amino acids. V was pared by 8 bases and J by 2 bases, with 5 bases of the junction left unmatched. Germline loops: CDR1 SGHTA, CDR2 FQGNSA. The chain's CDR3 is CASGRGDTYEQYF. The CDR3 DNA reads as TGTGCCAGCGGGCGGGGGGATACCTACGAGCAGTACTTC. Complete variable domain (other parts from reference TRBV7-2 and TRBJ2-7): GAGVSQSPSNKVTEKGKDVELRCDPISGHTALYWYRQSLGQGLEFLIYFQGNSAPDKSGLPSDRFSAERTGGSVSTLTIQRTQQEDSAVYLCASGRGDTYEQYFGPGTRLTVT.

The chain carries TRBV28 and TRBJ2-6; D call uncertain. V was shortened by 7 bases and J by 2 bases, with 12 bases between the two germline ends. The CDR3 sequence is 15 residues long. Germline V CDR1 and CDR2: MDHEN, SYDVKM. CDR3 sequence: CASTPPGTGANVLTF. The DNA for the CDR3 is TGTGCCAGCACCCCCCCCGGAACTGGGGCCAACGTCCTGACTTTC.